Below, 24 T cell receptor beta chains from the same sample are listed, as sequenced in a study of cytomegalovirus exposure and HLA in healthy donors. Generated by immunoSEQ multiplex PCR, the TCRdb table keeps only in-frame clones and is missing some. The table has about 280,000 clones, roughly 90% seen once; the top ten hold over 0.7%. Sequencing was carried out using PBMCs. The origin of the receptors is a woman aged 18 to 35 in good health and CMV-seronegative.

This clone was detected only once. The genes are TRBV5-1 and TRBJ2-5; maybe TRBD2 (6 bases). Germline CDR1 SGHRS, CDR2 YFSETQ. V was shortened by 7 bases and J by 5 bases, with 15 bases between the two germline ends. The CDR3 is 13 amino acids. The CDR3 loop reads CASRTGEGETQYF. The CDR3 region has the DNA TGCGCCAGCCGGACGGGAGAGGGTGAGACCCAGTACTTC.

V usage is TRBV28 and J usage is TRBJ1-2; no firm D call. Trimming took off 6 bases at V and 7 bases at J, with 12 bases between the two ends. Germline CDR1 reads MDHEN; CDR2 reads SYDVKM. The CDR3 spans 12 residues. CDR3 protein: CASSLLTLGYTF. In nucleotides, the CDR3 is TGTGCCAGCAGCCTCTTGACTCTTGGCTACACCTTC.

The chain links TRBV9 to TRBJ1-5; D remains unclear. In germline, CDR1 is SGDLS, CDR2 YYNGEE. This CDR3 has 15 residues. Trimming cost V 0 bases and J 1 base, with 8 bases left between them. The CDR3 DNA reads TGTGCCAGCAGCGTAGACGCGAACAGCAATCAGCCCCAGCATTTT. Its protein is CASSVDANSNQPQHF.

The genes are TRBV10-3 and TRBJ1-1; D remains ambiguous. Trimming stripped 7 bases from V and 7 bases from J, with 10 bases between. The CDR3 has 11 residues. Germline CDR1 is ENHRY and CDR2 is SYGVKD. The CDR3 here is CAITGGGEAFF. CDR3 sequence (DNA): TGTGCCATCACCGGAGGAGGTGAAGCTTTCTTT.

The chain is built from TRBV10-2 and TRBJ2-7; the match to TRBD1 covers 7 bases. V dropped 5 bases and J dropped 0; count of bases not matched to a gene: 1. Germline CDR1 and CDR2: WSHSY and SAAADI. This CDR3 has 13 residues. The CDR3 region has the DNA TGCGCCAGCAGTTGGGACAGCTCCTACGAGCAGTACTTC. Protein sequence: CASSWDSSYEQYF.

The chain is built from TRBV5-1 and TRBJ2-2, with D possibly TRBD1 on 6 matching bases. The ends were cut back, 3 bases at V and 1 base at J, with 16 bases in the middle. The length of the CDR3 is 17 residues. The germline V gene has CDR1 SGHRS and CDR2 YFSETQ. CDR3 in amino acids: CASSWTTGLRNTGELFF. In DNA form, the CDR3 reads TGCGCCAGCAGCTGGACCACAGGGCTACGGAACACCGGGGAGCTGTTTTTT.

The chain recombines TRBV23-1 with TRBJ2-7; possibly TRBD2 for D (5 bases). TRBV23-1 is annotated as an ORF whose role is uncertain. Trimming left V 9 bases short and J 4 bases short, with 13 bases between. The CDR3 spans 12 residues. CDR3 loop: CASYPPGYEQYF. CDR3 sequence (DNA): TGCGCCAGTTACCCCCCGGGATACGAGCAGTACTTC.

This clone occurred once. The chain is built from TRBV27 and TRBJ2-1, with 7 positions matching TRBD1. Germline assignment: CDR1 MNHEY and CDR2 SMNVEV (reference sequence). V shed 3 bases, J shed 1 base, and the junction held 18 bases outside the gene matches. The CDR3 sequence is 20 residues long. Here the CDR3 reads CASSFQTGAHSTASYNEQFF. DNA of the CDR3: TGTGCCAGCAGTTTCCAAACAGGGGCACACTCTACTGCGTCCTACAATGAGCAGTTCTTC.

This chain links TRBV7-3 with TRBJ2-1; a possible D gene is TRBD2 (5 bases). Trimming removed 6 bases from V and 6 bases from J, with 12 bases in between. The CDR3 is made up of 13 amino acids. Germline V gives CDR1 SGHTA, CDR2 FQGTGA. The CDR3 protein is CASRPTSGNEQFF. In nucleotides, the CDR3 is TGTGCCAGCAGACCCACTAGTGGCAATGAGCAGTTCTTC.

The chain has TRBV7-7 and TRBJ2-5; the match to TRBD1 covers 8 bases. Germline V gives CDR1 SSHAT, CDR2 FNYEAQ (reference sequence). V was clipped by 1 base and J by 5 bases; unmatched bases: 3. The CDR3 runs 14 residues. The CDR3 DNA sequence: TGTGCCAGCAGCTTAGTCACAGGGGGGGAGACCCAGTACTTC. Its protein product is CASSLVTGGETQYF.

J is TRBJ2-2 and V is TRBV4-3, with D maybe TRBD2 (6 bases). The CDR3 spans 13 residues. Per the germline V gene, CDR1 is LGHNA and CDR2 is YSLEER. V was clipped by 3 bases and J by 5 bases, with 7 bases between them. The chain's CDR3 is CASSHRGTGELFF. Here the CDR3 DNA reads TGCGCCAGCAGCCACCGGGGGACCGGGGAGCTGTTTTTT.

The V call is TRBV10-2, the J call TRBJ2-7; possible D gene TRBD2, 5 bases. This CDR3 comprises 13 residues. Germline V gene data show CDR1 as WSHSY and CDR2 as SAAADI. Trimming removed 7 bases from V and 7 bases from J, with 17 bases in between. CDR3 sequence (DNA): TGCGCCAGCACACCCACTCGACTACGGGAGCAGTACTTC. Protein sequence: CASTPTRLREQYF.

The gene calls are TRBV19 and TRBJ2-1, with 13 bases identical to TRBD2. V was pared by 7 bases and J by 4 bases, with 10 bases of the junction left unmatched. CDR3 length: 17 residues. Germline CDR1 reads LNHDA; CDR2 reads SQIVND (reference sequence). The CDR3 bases are TGTGCCAGTAAGGATCGGGGACTAGCGGGGCCTTACAATGAGCAGTTCTTC. Its translation: CASKDRGLAGPYNEQFF.

This clone was seen only once. This chain joins TRBV5-5 and TRBJ2-7; a possible D gene is TRBD2 (5 bases). From germline, CDR1 is SGHKS and CDR2 YYEKEE (reference sequence). V gave up 2 bases and J gave up 2 bases, with 14 bases separating them. The CDR3 sequence is 15 residues long. CDR3 residues: CASSFGQNGAYEQYF. CDR3 nucleotides: TGTGCCAGCAGCTTTGGCCAGAACGGGGCCTACGAGCAGTACTTC.

The rearrangement uses TRBV29-1 and TRBJ1-1; D is ambiguous. Germline CDR1 SQVTM, CDR2 ANQGSEA. The V and J ends lost 2 bases and 5 bases respectively, with 12 bases between them. CDR3 size: 13 residues. The DNA for the CDR3 is TGCAGCGTTGAAAACCTTCGGGAAACTGAAGCTTTCTTT. This translates into CSVENLRETEAFF.

The rearrangement links TRBV28 to TRBJ1-5; D may be TRBD1 (5 bases). CDR3 length: 15 amino acids. The germline gives CDR1 MDHEN, CDR2 SYDVKM. The ends were cut back, 6 bases at V and 2 bases at J, with 14 bases in the middle. The chain's CDR3 is CASSPAGFGNQPQHF. The CDR3 bases are TGTGCCAGCAGCCCCGCAGGGTTTGGCAATCAGCCCCAGCATTTT.

The V call is TRBV6-5, the J call TRBJ2-7; 8 positions agree with TRBD2. V shed 2 bases, J shed 4 bases, and the junction held 10 bases outside the gene matches. CDR3 length equals 16 residues. CDR1 and CDR2 (germline): MNHEY, SVGAGI. The CDR3 protein is CASSYRPGSGRYEQYF. CDR3 DNA: TGTGCCAGCAGTTACCGCCCGGGGAGCGGGAGATACGAGCAGTACTTC.

The chain links TRBV10-3 to TRBJ2-2, with 15 positions matching TRBD2. The germline V gene has CDR1 ENHRY and CDR2 SYGVKD. The CDR3 is made up of 18 amino acids. The J segment lost 5 bases and the V segment lost 2 bases, leaving 6 bases of the junction unmatched. This chain's CDR3 is CAISEPGLAGGRTGELFF. The CDR3 region has the DNA TGTGCCATCAGTGAGCCGGGACTAGCGGGAGGACGAACCGGGGAGCTGTTTTTT.

The rearrangement uses TRBV10-3 and TRBJ1-1; TRBD1 might be the D (5 bases). Trimming left V 6 bases short and J 1 base short, with 9 bases between. Germline assignment: CDR1 ENHRY and CDR2 SYGVKD. The CDR3 is made up of 13 amino acids. The CDR3 protein is CAIRGHPNTEAFF. CDR3 nucleotide sequence: TGTGCCATCAGAGGACATCCGAACACTGAAGCTTTCTTT.

A word on this clone: The junction departs from the called germline gene at one end, perhaps through a read error. This rearrangement joins TRBV7-7 to TRBJ2-1; 11 nucleotides align to TRBD2. The CDR3 length is 16 residues. CDR1 and CDR2 from the germline V gene are SSHAT and FNYEAQ (reference sequence). The chain's CDR3 is CASSLGTSGGYNEQFF. The CDR3, as DNA: TGTGCTAGCAGCTTAGGGACTAGCGGAGGGTACAATGAGCAGTTCTTC.

The V and J genes are TRBV19 and TRBJ2-3; TRBD1 matches 11 bases. The CDR3 runs 16 residues. J was trimmed by 3 bases and V by 6 bases; bases with no gene match: 8. From germline, CDR1 is LNHDA and CDR2 SQIVND (reference sequence). The CDR3 nucleotides read TGTGCCAGTAGATTCTCGGACAGGGGGCAAACAGATACGCAGTATTTT. It yields the protein CASRFSDRGQTDTQYF.

This clone was picked up one time. The rearrangement uses TRBV2 and TRBJ2-7; 9 bases line up with TRBD2. Germline V gene sequence: CDR1 SNHLY, CDR2 FYNNEI. The trim removed 6 bases at V and 5 bases at J, leaving 11 bases unmatched. The CDR3 covers 15 residues. The CDR3: CASRPIAGVGDEQYF. The CDR3 nucleotides are TGTGCCAGCAGACCTATAGCGGGAGTGGGCGACGAGCAGTACTTC.

V is TRBV7-9 and J is TRBJ2-2; 11 bases map to TRBD2. The V and J ends lost 5 bases and 2 bases, in that order; junction bases with no gene match: 10. Germline values: CDR1 SEHNR, CDR2 FQNEAQ (reference sequence). There are 18 residues in the CDR3. CDR3 DNA: TGTGCCAGCAGCCCTACCCTTCTAGCGGGGGGTAACACCGGGGAGCTGTTTTTT. This gives the protein CASSPTLLAGGNTGELFF. Supplemented by reference TRBV7-9 and TRBJ2-2, the full variable domain reads DTGVSQNPRHKITKRGQNVTFRCDPISEHNRLYWYRQTLGQGPEFLTYFQNEAQLEKSRLLSDRFSAERPKGSFSTLEIQRTEQGDSAMYLCASSPTLLAGGNTGELFFGEGSRLTVL.

This chain uses TRBV28 with TRBJ2-7; TRBD2 might be the D (6 bases). The length of the CDR3 is 13 residues. The ends were cut back, 5 bases at V and 3 bases at J, with 11 bases in the middle. The V gene's germline CDR1 is MDHEN and CDR2 SYDVKM. DNA for the CDR3: TGTGCCAGCAGTCTCCGGACTATCTACGAGCAGTACTTC. It specifies CASSLRTIYEQYF.